This TCR beta chain was profiled in a study of post-analysis software for immune sequencing data. Study-level results: There was significantly lower normalized Chao1 diversity in multiple sclerosis patients than in controls. Five TRBV segments were significantly more frequent in patients than in controls. TRBV5-6, TRBV5-1 and TRBV20-1 were among these segments.

The CDR3 extends over 16 amino acids. Germline V gives CDR1 DFQATT, CDR2 SNEGSKA (reference sequence). On this clonotype: Its antigen is as yet unknown. A read error may produce the germline difference seen at one junction end.

TCR beta libraries were prepared from cDNA with unique molecular identifiers. TCRdb reprocessed the PCR reads via MiXCR and lists one record per CDR3 protein. The sample lists a few hundred thousand distinct CDR3 sequences; around a third were seen once. The rearrangement uses TRBV20-1 and TRBJ1-4, with D uncertain. This receptor was identified in a girl between 10 and 17 years old with multiple sclerosis. Sample: blood. The CDR3 DNA reads TGCAGTACTAGAGATCCAGCAAGGGTAACTAATGAAAAACTGTTTTTT. It is translated as CSTRDPARVTNEKLFF.